Below, 12 T cell receptor beta chains from the same sample are listed, as sequenced in a study of regulatory T cells in long-lasting Graves disease (dated by TCRdb to the early 2020s). In light of the paper, this sample's time point label describes: newly diagnosed GD, antithyroid drugs for less than 3 months. For both TCR sequencing and RNA sequencing, RNA was extracted from PBMCs in TRIzol. To prepare the library, multiplex PCR was applied. The run used an Illumina HiSeq 4000. CDR3 regions were amplified by Arm-PCR with iRepertoire HTBI primers to construct TCR beta libraries. TCRdb redid the processing of the public reads, applying fastp at Q25 and MiXCR, and retained in-frame beta chains. Under each unique CDR3 protein, matching rows form one entry showing the most common genes and DNA. Present in this sample are fewer than 350,000 distinct CDR3 sequences, 18% of which were seen just once. The top ten clonotypes cover around 37% of the sample.

The sample here was peripheral blood mononuclear cells (PBMCs), taken at new diagnosis, from a patient treated with antithyroid drugs. These receptors were collected from a female donor with Graves disease.

This clonotype was counted many times. The V call is TRBV18, the J call TRBJ2-1; 8 bases line up with TRBD2. This CDR3 has 15 amino acids. Trimming at V came to 3 bases and at J to 7 bases, leaving 8 bases not matched to a gene. CDR1 and CDR2 (germline): KGHSH, LQKENI. DNA for the CDR3: TGTGCCAGCTCACCCCGAGGTGGCGGGGGGAATGAGCAGTTCTTC. Protein: CASSPRGGGGNEQFF.

The chain employs TRBV29-1 and TRBJ2-2; TRBD2 matches 7 bases. V lost 3 bases, J lost 0 bases, and 4 bases stayed unmatched. The CDR3 has 15 amino acids. In germline, CDR1 is SQVTM, CDR2 ANQGSEA. The CDR3 here is CSVEGGETNTGELFF. The CDR3 bases are TGCAGCGTTGAGGGAGGGGAAACGAACACCGGGGAGCTGTTTTTT.

The rearrangement links TRBV28 to TRBJ2-3; 12 bases are a match to TRBD2. CDR1 is MDHEN, CDR2 SYDVKM, per germline. V dropped 3 bases and J dropped 6; count of bases not matched to a gene: 25. This CDR3 is 22 amino acids long. The CDR3 sequence is CASSFPRKGASGRAVTADTQYF. The DNA for the CDR3 is TGTGCCAGCAGTTTTCCCCGGAAAGGGGCTAGCGGGAGGGCCGTCACGGCGGATACGCAGTATTTT.

This clonotype was counted ten times or more. The CDR3 sequence: CAWSAQSPPLHF. The CDR3 coding sequence is TGTGCCTGGAGTGCGCAGTCTCCACCCCTCCACTTT. The gene calls are TRBV30 and TRBJ1-6; D is unclear. The ends were cut back, 1 base at V and 11 bases at J, with 9 bases in the middle. This CDR3 region has 12 residues. The germline gives CDR1 GTSNPN, CDR2 SVGIG (reference sequence).

Many counts were recorded for this clonotype. This sequence joins TRBV6-1 and TRBJ1-2; the match to TRBD1 covers 7 bases. Germline values: CDR1 MNHNS, CDR2 SASEGT. The CDR3 contains 15 residues. J gave up 2 bases and V 5 bases, and 8 bases lay outside the gene matches. This CDR3 is CASSQTWDSNYGYTF. Here the CDR3 DNA reads TGTGCCAGCAGTCAGACCTGGGACAGCAACTATGGCTACACCTTC.

This clonotype has a count of ten or more. The chain has TRBV20-1 and TRBJ2-3; weak D call: TRBD2 (6 bases). Germline V gene data show CDR1 as DFQATT and CDR2 as SNEGSKA (reference sequence). This CDR3 comprises 14 residues. V lost 1 base, J lost 2 bases, and 10 bases lay in between. CDR3 in amino acids: CSARATSFTDTQYF. The DNA for the CDR3 is TGCAGTGCTAGAGCTACTAGCTTCACAGATACGCAGTATTTT.

This clonotype was counted ten times or more. CDR3 nucleotides: TGTGCCATCAGACCGGGACCTTTCTCCTACGAGCAGTACTTC. Its protein is CAIRPGPFSYEQYF. The chain employs TRBV6-1 and TRBJ2-7; D could derive from TRBD1 or TRBD2 (5 bases each). V shed 10 bases and J shed 0 bases, with 16 bases lying between them. The CDR3 is made up of 14 amino acids. Germline CDR1 and CDR2: MNHNS and SASEGT.

This clonotype was counted between two and nine times. This chain joins TRBV6-4 and TRBJ2-2; D is unclear. The germline gives CDR1 MRHNA, CDR2 SNTAGT. The CDR3 runs 15 residues. V shed 2 bases and J shed 6 bases, with 13 bases lying between them. For the CDR3, the DNA is TGTGCCAGCAGTGACCGCCCCGGTTCTGCCGGGGAGCTGTTTTTT. Its protein is CASSDRPGSAGELFF.

This clonotype was found a few times. A read error is possible here, since a much larger clone lies one base away. The V call is TRBV11-3, the J call TRBJ2-1; D unclear. The germline V gene encodes CDR1 SGHNT and CDR2 YENEEA. This CDR3 has 17 residues. With 1 base removed from V and 9 bases from J, the gap between germline ends came to 22 bases. The CDR3 here is CASSLGVSFGPNSEQFF. CDR3 bases: TGTGCCAGCAGCTTAGGGGTGTCTTTTGGCCCAAACAGTGAGCAGTTCTTC. The full variable domain, completed using reference TRBV11-3 and TRBJ2-1, is EAGVVQSPRYKIIEKKQPVAFWCNPISGHNTLYWYLQNLGQGPELLIRYENEEAVDDSQLPKDRFSAERLKGVDSTLKIQPAELGDSAVYLCASSLGVSFGPNSEQFFGPGTRLTVL.

Many counts were recorded for this clonotype. The gene calls are TRBV2 and TRBJ2-7, with 7 bases lining up with TRBD1. V shed 4 bases, J shed 2 bases, and the junction held 17 bases outside the gene matches. Germline lookup yields CDR1 SNHLY and CDR2 FYNNEI. CDR3 size: 18 residues. CDR3 DNA sequence: TGTGCCAGCAGTGCCCCCTCGGACAGGACATACGGTACCTACGAGCAGTACTTC. Protein product: CASSAPSDRTYGTYEQYF.

In its sample, this clonotype was seen many times. The V and J genes are TRBV5-1 and TRBJ2-5, with a weak D call TRBD1 (5 bases). Germline assignment: CDR1 SGHRS and CDR2 YFSETQ. The V end was cut by 0 bases, the J end by 2 bases, with 8 bases between. This CDR3 contains 14 residues. CDR3 amino acids: CASSLAQAQETQYF. The CDR3 nucleotides read TGCGCCAGCAGCTTGGCACAGGCACAAGAGACCCAGTACTTC.

This clonotype was observed at least ten times. The rearrangement links TRBV2 to TRBJ1-5, with 8 bases that match TRBD1. Germline CDR1 SNHLY, CDR2 FYNNEI. Trimming cost V 4 bases and J 6 bases; bases outside gene matches: 14. CDR3 length: 17 amino acids. The DNA of the CDR3 is TGTGCCAGCAGTGGGGGTGGGGCAGGGGGCTTGAGTCAGCCCCAGCATTTT. As protein: CASSGGGAGGLSQPQHF.